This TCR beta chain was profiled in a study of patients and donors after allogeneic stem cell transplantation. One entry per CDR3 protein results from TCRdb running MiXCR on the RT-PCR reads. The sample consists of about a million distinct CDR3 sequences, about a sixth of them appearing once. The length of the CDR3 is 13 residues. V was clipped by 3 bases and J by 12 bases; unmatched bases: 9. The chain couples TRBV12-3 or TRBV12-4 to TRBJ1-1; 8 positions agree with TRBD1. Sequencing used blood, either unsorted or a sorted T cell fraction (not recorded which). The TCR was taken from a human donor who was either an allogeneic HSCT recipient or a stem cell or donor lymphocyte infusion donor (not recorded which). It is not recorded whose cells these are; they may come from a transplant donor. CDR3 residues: CASSFGQQGDSFF. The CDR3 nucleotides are TGTGCCAGCAGTTTTGGGCAACAGGGGGATTCTTTCTTT.